A single TCR beta chain is shown here with its context. The antigen is not known. Genomic DNA provided the template from which TCR beta VDJ and CDR3 profiles were obtained. TCRdb re-called the reads with MiXCR, one entry per CDR3 protein. This sample yields roughly 170,000 distinct CDR3 sequences, of which about 44% are seen a single time; about an eighth belongs to the top ten. Patients selected for sequencing had displayed CD8+CD57+ cell expansion by flow cytometry. The sample comes from a study of CD8+CD57+ T cells in acquired aplastic anemia. About the research overall: The average for DNA from sorted CD4+ and CD8+ cells was roughly 3 ug.

Trimming at V came to 4 bases and at J to 0 bases, leaving 11 bases not matched to a gene. Germline V gives CDR1 LGHNT, CDR2 FRNRAP. The CDR3 is 18 residues long. Overall study results and limits: A significant difference in CD8+ Simpson's diversity between patients and controls was not found. Comparison of patients with controls identified nearly 30 shared CD8+ CDR3 sequences.

The sequencing sample was made of sorted CD4+, CD8+, or CD8+CD57+ T cells (not recorded which) from PBMCs. This chain uses TRBV12-5 with TRBJ2-4; the match to TRBD1 covers 8 bases. The TCR originated in a human donor with aplastic anemia. CDR3 nucleotide sequence: TGTGCTAGTGGTTCGGGACAGGTATCAACTCTAGCCAAAAACATTCAGTACTTC. It translates to CASGSGQVSTLAKNIQYF.